This entry lists 18 T cell receptor beta chains sequenced from one sample in a study of blood T cells in healthy people across ages. Alongside a J-beta primer mix, a sample-barcoded 5' primer served in a second PCR lasting about 7 to 11 cycles. Via MiXCR, TCRdb re-called the 5' RACE reads, giving one row per CDR3 protein. Here the sample spans 600,000 to 1,000,000 distinct CDR3 sequences, 55% to 75% being singletons. The specimen was blood. These receptors were collected from a man aged 30 to 45 in good health.

V gene TRBV29-1 combines with J gene TRBJ2-7, with D possibly matching TRBD2 (6 bases). The germline CDR1 and CDR2 sequences are SQVTM and ANQGSEA. The CDR3 loop spans 11 amino acids. Trimming removed 5 bases at V and 5 bases at J, with 10 bases between. CDR3 coding DNA: TGCAGCGTTAATCGGGGGAACGAGCAGTACTTC. Translating gives CSVNRGNEQYF.

The chain joins TRBV7-9 to TRBJ2-7; 10 nucleotides align to TRBD1. This CDR3 has 16 amino acids. The junction had 9 bases not matched to a gene; V was cut back by 1 base and J by 6 bases. Per germline, CDR1 SEHNR and CDR2 FQNEAQ (reference sequence). The CDR3 nucleotides read TGTGCCAGCAGCTTAGTTCCCGGGACAGGGGACCCCGAGCAGTACTTC. Translated: CASSLVPGTGDPEQYF.

Here the CDR3 reads CASSLEGFQYQPQHF. In DNA, the CDR3 is TGCGCCAGCAGCTTGGAGGGGTTTCAGTATCAGCCCCAGCATTTT. This chain connects TRBV5-1 to TRBJ1-5, with D possibly matching TRBD1 (5 bases). V was cut by 0 bases and J by 5 bases, with 12 bases left in between. CDR1 is SGHRS and CDR2 is YFSETQ in the germline V gene. The CDR3 extends over 15 amino acids.

The chain carries TRBV7-2 and TRBJ2-3; TRBD1 matches at 11 bases. V lost 6 bases and J lost 0; bases outside the gene matches: 11. Per the germline V gene, CDR1 is SGHTA and CDR2 is FQGNSA. The CDR3 is made up of 18 amino acids. CDR3 in amino acids: CASRRRGTGGFSTDTQYF. As DNA, the CDR3 is TGTGCCAGCAGACGTCGAGGGACAGGGGGATTTAGCACAGATACGCAGTATTTT.

This clonotype was detected once. DNA for the CDR3: TGTGCCAGCAGCTCCGGGACAGGTTACAATCAGCCCCAGCATTTT. Residues: CASSSGTGYNQPQHF. J is TRBJ1-5 and V is TRBV7-2; 8 bases map to TRBD1. The germline gives CDR1 SGHTA, CDR2 FQGNSA. The trim removed 4 bases at V and 3 bases at J, leaving 5 bases unmatched. This CDR3 is built from 15 residues.

Comment on this clonotype: The germline gene is not matched at one end of the junction; a read error may be the cause. This CDR3 is CSVEGSSSYNKQFF. The CDR3 DNA follows: TGCAGCGTTGAAGGCAGCAGCTCCTACAATAAGCAGTTCTTC. The rearrangement uses TRBV29-1 and TRBJ2-1; D is undetermined. CDR3 length: 14 amino acids. Germline V gives CDR1 SQVTM, CDR2 ANQGSEA.

V is TRBV20-1 and J is TRBJ2-4; 8 bases agree with TRBD2. The J call is doubtful: the DNA matches TRBJ2-7 better. Germline loops: CDR1 DFQATT, CDR2 SNEGSKA (reference sequence). There are 16 residues in the CDR3. CDR3 region: CSARDRFSGTTYEQYF. The CDR3 region has the DNA TGCAGTGCTAGAGATCGTTTTAGCGGGACAACCTACGAGCAGTACTTC.

This rearrangement joins TRBV5-1 to TRBJ2-4; tentative D call: TRBD2 (7 bases). The end of the DNA is better explained by TRBJ2-7, so the J call may be wrong. The CDR3 has 14 residues. Germline V CDR1 and CDR2: SGHRS, YFSETQ. The CDR3 DNA reads TGCGCCAGTAGCGGTAGGGGGGGCCACTACGAGCAGTACTTC. Protein sequence: CASSGRGGHYEQYF.

V and J are TRBV7-9 and TRBJ1-2; D remains ambiguous. V lost 2 bases, J lost 8 bases, and 15 bases lay in between. The CDR3 contains 14 residues. The germline CDR1 and CDR2 sequences are SEHNR and FQNEAQ (reference sequence). DNA for the CDR3: TGTGCCAGCAGCTTAACCCCGGATCGGAGAGGCTACACCTTC. This gives the protein CASSLTPDRRGYTF.

The rearrangement uses TRBV5-1 and TRBJ1-2; D ambiguous. Per germline, CDR1 SGHRS and CDR2 YFSETQ. V was pared by 1 base and J by 3 bases, with 10 bases between. The CDR3 totals 14 residues. The CDR3 spells CASSLLRGYYGYTF. CDR3 in DNA: TGCGCCAGCAGCTTGCTTAGAGGGTACTATGGCTACACCTTC.

This clonotype was observed a few times. The chain joins TRBV6-6 to TRBJ2-2; no definite D call. V lost 6 bases to trimming and J lost 6 bases, with 5 bases between them. This CDR3 has 11 amino acids. Germline V lookup: CDR1 MNHNY, CDR2 SVGAGI (reference sequence). The CDR3: CASRLSGELFF. The CDR3 DNA reads TGTGCCAGCAGACTGTCCGGGGAGCTGTTTTTT.

For the CDR3, the DNA is TGCAGTGCTATTTCCGGGACAGGGGATCAGCCCCAGCATTTT. The encoded protein is CSAISGTGDQPQHF. The chain is built from TRBV20-1 and TRBJ1-5, with 10 bases fitting TRBD1. Germline trimming cut 4 bases from V and 5 bases from J; bases unmatched to any gene: 5. This CDR3 is built from 14 residues. Germline assignment: CDR1 DFQATT and CDR2 SNEGSKA (reference sequence).

The rearrangement joins TRBV2 to TRBJ2-5; D not certain. Germline V gene data show CDR1 as SNHLY and CDR2 as FYNNEI. The CDR3 sequence is 14 residues long. Trimming stripped 0 bases from V and 4 bases from J, with 9 bases between. The CDR3 protein is CASSEALDLETQYF. The CDR3 nucleotides read TGTGCCAGCAGTGAAGCGCTTGACTTAGAGACCCAGTACTTC.

The chain carries TRBV15 and TRBJ2-5; D is uncertain. The J call may be mistaken, given a closer DNA end match to TRBJ2-7. This CDR3 comprises 15 residues. Germline CDR1 is LNHNV and CDR2 is YYDKDF (reference sequence). CDR3 sequence reads: CATSRDVGFTYEQYF. CDR3 sequence (DNA): TGTGCCACCAGCAGAGATGTCGGTTTTACCTACGAGCAGTACTTC.

J is TRBJ2-7 and V is TRBV10-3; TRBD2 aligns across 11 bases. The CDR3 contains 14 residues. The germline V gene has CDR1 ENHRY and CDR2 SYGVKD. Germline trimming cut 10 bases from V and 0 bases from J; bases unmatched to any gene: 5. The CDR3 region is CATTTSGNSYEQYF. The CDR3 bases are TGTGCCACCACGACTAGCGGGAACTCCTACGAGCAGTACTTC.

CDR3 protein: CSAKGPEKNTGELFF. The CDR3 DNA is TGCAGTGCTAAAGGGCCCGAAAAGAACACCGGGGAGCTGTTTTTT. This chain connects TRBV20-1 to TRBJ2-2; D uncertain. The germline V gene encodes CDR1 DFQATT and CDR2 SNEGSKA (reference sequence). V dropped 4 bases and J dropped 1 base, with 13 bases sitting between them. The CDR3 length is 15 residues.

The chain employs TRBV7-7 and TRBJ2-1; perhaps D is TRBD1 or TRBD2 (5 bases each). The CDR3 consists of 14 residues. The V end was cut by 5 bases, the J end by 10 bases, with 18 bases between. Germline V CDR1 and CDR2: SSHAT, FNYEAQ (reference sequence). CDR3: CASSTGEGLGEQFF. The CDR3, as DNA: TGTGCCAGCAGCACTGGAGAGGGGTTGGGGGAGCAGTTCTTC. The full variable domain, in which reference TRBV7-7 and TRBJ2-1 provide the parts outside the CDR3, is GAGVSQSPRYKVTKRGQDVTLRCDPISSHATLYWYQQALGQGPEFLTYFNYEAQPDKSGLPSDRFSAERPEGSISTLTIQRTEQRDSAMYRCASSTGEGLGEQFFGPGTRLTVL.

This clonotype was counted between two and nine times. The chain combines TRBV30 with TRBJ1-2; a possible D gene is TRBD1 (5 bases). CDR3 length equals 12 residues. CDR1 and CDR2 from the germline V gene are GTSNPN and SVGIG (reference sequence). Trimming took 5 bases from V and 8 from J, leaving 15 bases between them. CDR3 DNA: TGTGCCTGGCGCCTGACAGAAGAGGGCTACACCTTC. Translation gives CAWRLTEEGYTF.